The present T cell receptor (beta chain) was sequenced within a study of blood T cell repertoires in COVID-19. As for the study in general: Researchers got acute and convalescent COVID-19 samples from the United States, Italy and Spain. PBMCs, B-cell-depleted T cells, or T cells provided the cDNA or gDNA that made up the material.

Losses at the gene ends were 5 bases for V and 2 bases for J; bases not matched to a gene: 8. The CDR3 covers 16 residues. In germline, CDR1 is SGHTA, CDR2 FQGNSA. In the original workflow: Researchers report that nucleated cell counts were estimated from reference gene primer amplification. TCRdb's table, derived via immunoSEQ multiplex PCR, lists solely in-frame clones and lacks some. The V and J calls and clone size come from that table; D and trimming were worked out from the DNA. The sample consists of about 67,000 clones, 70% to 85% of them appearing once. The receptor's source is a human donor in a cohort sampled during active COVID-19. Specimen: peripheral blood. The rearrangement uses TRBV7-2 and TRBJ2-3; TRBD2 matches at 9 bases. CDR3 DNA: TGTGCCAGCAGCGTCGGACTAGCGCGAACCACAGATACGCAGTATTTT. It specifies CASSVGLARTTDTQYF.